This passage covers 22 T cell receptor beta chains from one sample sequenced in a study of early T cells in non-severe SARS-CoV-2 infection. TCRdb ran MiXCR on the 5' RACE reads and lists one entry per CDR3 protein. The table has around 52,000 distinct CDR3 sequences, 11% seen once. The sequencing input was whole blood. Receptors originate from an adult who was a healthcare worker with PCR-confirmed SARS-CoV-2 infection or an uninfected control (not recorded which).

This clonotype has ten or more counts. The J gene is TRBJ1-2, the V gene TRBV7-9; possible D gene TRBD1, 5 bases. Germline V gene sequence: CDR1 SEHNR, CDR2 FQNEAQ (reference sequence). The CDR3 covers 13 residues. V lost 5 bases to trimming and J lost 4 bases, with 11 bases between them. CDR3 coding DNA: TGTGCCAGCAGCCGAGACGGGGGCTATGGCTACACCTTC. This gives the protein CASSRDGGYGYTF.

The rearrangement joins TRBV2 to TRBJ1-1; possible D gene TRBD1, 5 bases. This CDR3 is 11 amino acids long. Germline-derived CDR1 and CDR2 are SNHLY and FYNNEI. V was clipped by 10 bases and J by 5 bases, with 11 bases between them. CDR3 sequence reads: CAIQGETEAFF. CDR3 DNA sequence: TGTGCCATCCAAGGGGAGACTGAAGCTTTCTTT.

This clonotype appeared a few times. The chain recombines TRBV6-6 with TRBJ2-7, with 7 bases aligning to TRBD2. Germline V CDR1 and CDR2: MNHNY, SVGAGI (reference sequence). Losses at the gene ends were 7 bases for V and 5 bases for J; bases not matched to a gene: 14. The CDR3 is 15 residues long. CDR3 bases: TGTGCCAGCATTATGGGGGGGGGACCAGGGAACGAGCAGTACTTC. Encoded protein: CASIMGGGPGNEQYF.

This sequence joins TRBV12-3 or TRBV12-4 and TRBJ1-2; 7 bases fit TRBD1. This CDR3 comprises 14 residues. V dropped 5 bases and J dropped 4; count of bases not matched to a gene: 7. The CDR3 spells CASSPPGTVYGYTF. The CDR3 DNA sequence: TGTGCCAGCAGTCCCCCCGGGACAGTCTATGGCTACACCTTC.

The chain employs TRBV18 and TRBJ1-2; possibly TRBD1 for D (5 bases). Germline loops: CDR1 KGHSH, CDR2 LQKENI. Trimming cost V 4 bases and J 5 bases, with 14 bases left between them. This CDR3 region has 14 residues. The CDR3 region has the DNA TGTGCCAGCTCACAGCAGGGAAGAGAATATGGCTACACCTTC. Translated: CASSQQGREYGYTF.

This clonotype was counted many times. The V call is TRBV9, the J call TRBJ1-1; D perhaps matches TRBD1 (6 bases). With 3 bases removed from V and 4 bases from J, the gap between germline ends came to 13 bases. Germline-derived CDR1 and CDR2 are SGDLS and YYNGEE. This CDR3 has 14 amino acids. The CDR3 nucleotides are TGTGCCAGCAGCGGCGGACAGTCCCGCACTGAAGCTTTCTTT. Translated, it gives CASSGGQSRTEAFF.

This clonotype was counted many times. CDR3 in DNA: TGTGCCAGCAGTAGGGGTGACGAGCAGTTCTTC. This encodes CASSRGDEQFF. V usage is TRBV6-6 and J usage is TRBJ2-1, with D maybe TRBD1 (5 bases). The CDR3 extends over 11 amino acids. CDR1 and CDR2 from the germline V gene are MNHNY and SVGAGI (reference sequence). The germline V and J ends were trimmed by 5 bases and 10 bases, with 9 bases remaining between them.

V gene TRBV27 combines with J gene TRBJ2-7, with 10 nucleotides matching TRBD1. Germline V lookup: CDR1 MNHEY, CDR2 SMNVEV (reference sequence). J was trimmed by 6 bases and V by 6 bases; bases with no gene match: 8. This CDR3 has 14 residues. The CDR3 sequence: CASSPDRGLSEQYF. In DNA form, the CDR3 reads TGTGCCAGCAGCCCCGACAGGGGGCTTAGCGAGCAGTACTTC.

The V gene is TRBV13, the J gene TRBJ2-1; D is ambiguous. The V gene lost 1 base and the J gene lost 10 bases, with 5 bases spanning the gap. The CDR3 is 11 residues long. Germline CDR1 is PRHDT and CDR2 is FYEKMQ (reference sequence). CDR3 DNA sequence: TGTGCCAGCAGCTTAGCCAAGGAGCAGTTCTTC. Translating it yields CASSLAKEQFF.

This clonotype was found many times. V gene TRBV19 combines with J gene TRBJ2-7; 11 bases are a match to TRBD1. This CDR3 region has 13 residues. Germline V gene lookup returns CDR1 LNHDA and CDR2 SQIVND (reference sequence). V gave up 6 bases and J gave up 7 bases; unmatched junction bases: 5. CDR3 nucleotide sequence: TGTGCCAGTAGCGGACAGGGGGCTCCGGAGCAGTACTTC. Its protein product is CASSGQGAPEQYF.

There are many counts of this clonotype. The chain joins TRBV6-5 to TRBJ2-1, with 7 bases matching TRBD2. V shed 0 bases and J 4 bases; nucleotides not matched to a gene: 3. The CDR3 length is 15 residues. Germline V gene lookup returns CDR1 MNHEY and CDR2 SVGAGI. CDR3 sequence (DNA): TGTGCCAGCAGTTACTCAGCGGGATCATACAATGAGCAGTTCTTC. Its translation is CASSYSAGSYNEQFF.

This clonotype was detected many times. The chain carries TRBV29-1 and TRBJ2-1; 7 nucleotides match TRBD2. Germline V gives CDR1 SQVTM, CDR2 ANQGSEA. The CDR3 spans 17 residues. Trimming cost V 1 base and J 0 bases; bases outside gene matches: 9. CDR3 in amino acids: CSVEGDYSSSSYNEQFF. DNA of the CDR3: TGCAGCGTTGAAGGGGACTACAGTTCGAGCTCCTACAATGAGCAGTTCTTC.

This rearrangement joins TRBV29-1 to TRBJ2-1; maybe TRBD1 (6 bases). Trimming removed 7 bases at V and 13 bases at J, with 20 bases between. Germline CDR1 and CDR2: SQVTM and ANQGSEA. There are 12 residues in the CDR3. CDR3 sequence: CSGRPIQGQQFF. CDR3 nucleotide sequence: TGCAGCGGCCGCCCGATACAGGGTCAACAGTTCTTC.

The chain carries TRBV7-3 and TRBJ2-4; D gene uncertain. This CDR3 is 15 amino acids long. Germline V CDR1 and CDR2: SGHTA, FQGTGA. V was shortened by 7 bases and J by 0 bases, with 13 bases between the two germline ends. The CDR3 protein is CASTPSPLAKNIQYF. The CDR3 DNA is TGTGCCAGCACCCCGTCGCCATTAGCCAAAAACATTCAGTACTTC.

There are a few counts of this clonotype. The V call is TRBV7-2, the J call TRBJ2-3; tentatively, D is TRBD2 (5 bases). This CDR3 has 14 residues. Germline CDR1 is SGHTA and CDR2 is FQGNSA. V was cut by 3 bases and J by 2 bases, with 9 bases left in between. The chain's CDR3 is CASSFSDFTDTQYF. DNA of the CDR3: TGTGCCAGCAGCTTCTCGGACTTCACAGATACGCAGTATTTT. Together with reference TRBV7-2 and TRBJ2-3, the CDR3 gives the full variable domain: GAGVSQSPSNKVTEKGKDVELRCDPISGHTALYWYRQSLGQGLEFLIYFQGNSAPDKSGLPSDRFSAERTGGSVSTLTIQRTQQEDSAVYLCASSFSDFTDTQYFGPGTRLTVL.

The chain recombines TRBV2 with TRBJ1-2; D gene unclear. The length of the CDR3 is 15 residues. CDR1 is SNHLY and CDR2 is FYNNEI in the germline V gene. With 0 bases removed from V and 8 bases from J, the gap between germline ends came to 16 bases. This CDR3 reads CASSEALLVTEGYTF. CDR3 DNA: TGTGCCAGCAGTGAAGCGCTTCTAGTAACTGAGGGCTACACCTTC.

This clonotype has a count of ten or more. V usage is TRBV19 and J usage is TRBJ2-3; TRBD2 is a possible D gene (6 bases). The CDR3 spans 15 residues. Germline-derived CDR1 and CDR2 are LNHDA and SQIVND (reference sequence). Trimming stripped 5 bases from V and 5 bases from J, with 17 bases between. The chain's CDR3 is CASSLRDLGGDTQYF. DNA for the CDR3: TGTGCCAGTAGTCTCCGGGACCTGGGAGGAGATACGCAGTATTTT.

Ten or more counts support this clonotype. V usage is TRBV28 and J usage is TRBJ2-7, with D perhaps matching TRBD1 or TRBD2 (6 bases each). The ends were cut back, 7 bases at V and 7 bases at J, with 20 bases in the middle. The CDR3 loop spans 14 amino acids. In germline, CDR1 is MDHEN, CDR2 SYDVKM. The CDR3 region is CASTVLGARGEQYF. CDR3 sequence (DNA): TGTGCCAGCACCGTGCTGGGGGCGCGGGGAGAGCAGTACTTC.

This clonotype has a handful of counts. V usage is TRBV28 and J usage is TRBJ2-7; 8 nucleotides align to TRBD1. V gave up 7 bases and J gave up 6 bases; unmatched junction bases: 8. Germline CDR1 reads MDHEN; CDR2 reads SYDVKM. This CDR3 contains 13 residues. CDR3 in amino acids: CASTLTGAVEQYF. CDR3 nucleotides: TGTGCCAGCACTTTGACAGGGGCGGTCGAGCAGTACTTC.

This clonotype has just a few counts. The J gene is TRBJ2-7, the V gene TRBV9; possible D gene TRBD2, 6 bases. Trimming stripped 0 bases from V and 6 bases from J, with 16 bases between. This CDR3 has 15 residues. Germline-derived CDR1 and CDR2 are SGDLS and YYNGEE. The CDR3 reads CASSVDRGLRGEQYF. CDR3 sequence (DNA): TGTGCCAGCAGCGTAGATCGCGGGTTGCGGGGCGAGCAGTACTTC.

This clonotype was observed a handful of times. CDR3 nucleotide sequence: TGCAGCGTTGACCTAGCGGACTCCTACGAGCAGTACTTC. Its translation is CSVDLADSYEQYF. V gene TRBV29-1 combines with J gene TRBJ2-7; 7 bases map to TRBD2. V gave up 3 bases and J gave up 0 bases; unmatched junction bases: 2. Germline CDR1 is SQVTM and CDR2 is ANQGSEA. The CDR3 runs to 13 residues.

The CDR3 nucleotides read TGTGCCAGCAGTTACGATTGGTCATTCAATCAGCCCCAGCATTTT. Encoded protein: CASSYDWSFNQPQHF. The J gene is TRBJ1-5, the V gene TRBV6-6; D uncertain. V was shortened by 2 bases and J by 3 bases, with 11 bases between the two germline ends. The length of the CDR3 is 15 residues. Germline V gene sequence: CDR1 MNHNY, CDR2 SVGAGI (reference sequence).